Listed below are T cell receptor beta chains from one sample, sequenced in a study of T cells in Graves' hyperthyroidism and ophthalmopathy. TCRdb passed the multiplex PCR reads through MiXCR, listing each CDR3 protein once. The sample holds roughly 380,000 distinct CDR3 sequences; approximately 15% are singletons and the top ten take approximately 10%. Input material: blood. The receptors derive from a woman aged 60-75 years with Graves' hyperthyroidism. CDR3s leave out the opening cysteine and the closing phenylalanine or tryptophan.

v_gene	CDR3aa
TRBV6-1	ASSERQGCGYT
TRBV27	ASSQTRTGTGYT
TRBV7-7	ASSPLAGNPTDTQY
TRBV12-3/TRBV12-4	ASSRGPPSADEQY
TRBV2	ASSGVGGVQPQH
TRBV7-8	ASSLGPVAGETQY
TRBV6-1	ASSYGQGGQPQH
TRBV24-1	ATSLRGDTEAF
TRBV7-3	ASSVARKAGTGVNGYT
TRBV2	ASSGWAAGGTYGYT
TRBV18	ASSLRQASDTQY
TRBV19	ASSTDQSYGYT
TRBV5-6	ASSLANGQPQH
TRBV6-1	ASSSTDYEQY
TRBV29-1	SALEGAKNIQY
TRBV30	AWNTGTENEKLF
TRBV20-1	SARGRAGANYGYT
TRBV4-1	ASKPGTAGNEQF
TRBV6-1	ASSVREYGYT
TRBV30	AWRVDGGGTYEQY
TRBV20-1	SARIASGVYEQY
TRBV6-1	ASRGGIRAF
TRBV18	ASSRDQVYGYT
TRBV20-1	SALGGPGGTDTQY
TRBV5-1	ASSFRRQETQY
TRBV10-3	AISEGFYYGYT
TRBV29-1	SVPGAEGRTNYGYT
TRBV5-5	ASSYLAGGWNEQF
TRBV15	ATNRGKGGEPF
TRBV20-1	SARDKSSGSVGNEQF
TRBV2	ASSDGPGGPREQY
TRBV6-1	ASRKAGVETQY
TRBV6-1	ASNRGNSPLH
TRBV11-2	ASSHSAGGGYSYEQY
TRBV6-1	ASSGQDWTEAF
TRBV28	ASSSRDGQPQH
TRBV29-1	GGQGLNTEAF
TRBV27	ASSLSVGTSHEQY
TRBV27	ASSLSLGQGYEQY
TRBV28	ASRPQTGANSPLH